This is a list of T cell receptor beta chains from one sample in a study of CD8+CD57+ T cells in acquired aplastic anemia. Using its own MiXCR run on the reads, TCRdb lists one record per CDR3 protein. The table lists 200,000 to 250,000 distinct CDR3 sequences, around 32% of them singletons. The sequenced material came from sorted CD4+, CD8+, or CD8+CD57+ T cells (not recorded which) from PBMCs. The source is a human donor in good health, serving as a control. The CDR3 runs from the conserved cysteine through the conserved F or W.

CDR3aa: CAISYVRQLVSYEQYF
v_gene: TRBV10-3
j_gene: TRBJ2-7
len: 16

CDR3aa: CASSIANNTEASF
v_gene: TRBV19
j_gene: TRBJ1-1
len: 13

CDR3aa: CASSTAGVGGLNYGYTF
v_gene: TRBV25-1
j_gene: TRBJ1-2
len: 17

CDR3aa: CASNHDVGGRSNTQYF
v_gene: TRBV4-2
j_gene: TRBJ2-3
len: 16

CDR3aa: CASSEYTSLGGLGTEAFF
v_gene: TRBV25-1
j_gene: TRBJ1-1
len: 18

CDR3aa: CASSGTGSQPQHF
v_gene: TRBV2
j_gene: TRBJ1-5
len: 13

CDR3aa: CAISESGTMYEQYF
v_gene: TRBV10-3
j_gene: TRBJ2-7
len: 14

CDR3aa: CASSYGNQPQHF
v_gene: TRBV6-5
j_gene: TRBJ1-5
len: 12

CDR3aa: CASRSDRWVQPQHF
v_gene: TRBV19
j_gene: TRBJ1-5
len: 14

CDR3aa: CASSIEVEAFF
v_gene: TRBV19
j_gene: TRBJ1-1
len: 11

CDR3aa: CASSIRHSGAFF
v_gene: TRBV19
j_gene: TRBJ1-1
len: 12

CDR3aa: CASSDRQGATNEQFF
v_gene: TRBV7-8
j_gene: TRBJ2-1
len: 15

CDR3aa: CASSLVNLNTEAFF
v_gene: TRBV7-9
j_gene: TRBJ1-1
len: 14

CDR3aa: CATSRGSIGENTEAFF
v_gene: TRBV15
j_gene: TRBJ1-1
len: 16

CDR3aa: CASRQGEHEQYF
v_gene: TRBV10-2
j_gene: TRBJ2-7
len: 12

CDR3aa: CASSQVSSNNERFF
v_gene: TRBV3-1
j_gene: TRBJ2-1
len: 14

CDR3aa: CAISESHESLLHF
v_gene: TRBV10-3
j_gene: TRBJ1-6
len: 13

CDR3aa: CSARSGRGGYEQYF
v_gene: TRBV20-1
j_gene: TRBJ2-7
len: 14

CDR3aa: CSVHGLASPYEQYF
v_gene: TRBV29-1
j_gene: TRBJ2-7
len: 14

CDR3aa: CASSRNREVETEAFF
v_gene: TRBV4-1
j_gene: TRBJ1-1
len: 15

CDR3aa: CASSEAGGSRVFHEQYF
v_gene: TRBV24-1
j_gene: TRBJ2-7
len: 17

CDR3aa: CAWTLATGTEAFF
v_gene: TRBV30
j_gene: TRBJ1-1
len: 13

CDR3aa: CASSLEGGRLNEKLFF
v_gene: TRBV5-1
j_gene: TRBJ1-4
len: 16

CDR3aa: CASSHRLAGASDEQFF
v_gene: TRBV3-1
j_gene: TRBJ2-1
len: 16

CDR3aa: CAHGNLGSAYNEQFF
v_gene: TRBV14
j_gene: TRBJ2-1
len: 15

CDR3aa: CASSRQGGYEQYF
v_gene: TRBV7-3
j_gene: TRBJ2-7
len: 13

CDR3aa: CASSIRSGESYEQYF
v_gene: TRBV19
j_gene: TRBJ2-7
len: 15

CDR3aa: CASSQTVNTEAFF
v_gene: TRBV5-1
j_gene: TRBJ1-1
len: 13

CDR3aa: CSAGAIAEAFF
v_gene: TRBV29-1
j_gene: TRBJ1-1
len: 11

CDR3aa: CSAPLQSPSGNTIYF
v_gene: TRBV20-1
j_gene: TRBJ1-3
len: 15

CDR3aa: CASSHGLPRGNTEAFF
v_gene: TRBV11-1
j_gene: TRBJ1-1
len: 16

CDR3aa: CAWSVLMASPLHF
v_gene: TRBV30
j_gene: TRBJ1-6
len: 13

CDR3aa: CASSTQGQGNSPLHF
v_gene: TRBV19
j_gene: TRBJ1-6
len: 15

CDR3aa: CASSYLAGDADTQYF
v_gene: TRBV7-9
j_gene: TRBJ2-3
len: 15

CDR3aa: CSGGHETQYF
v_gene: TRBV29-1
j_gene: TRBJ2-5
len: 10

CDR3aa: CAIRDSDSGNTIYF
v_gene: TRBV10-3
j_gene: TRBJ1-3
len: 14

CDR3aa: CATSREGTGGYTF
v_gene: TRBV15
j_gene: TRBJ1-2
len: 13

CDR3aa: CASSDMVTSDTGELFF
v_gene: TRBV25-1
j_gene: TRBJ2-2
len: 16

CDR3aa: CASSIQWMAAGDNEQFF
v_gene: TRBV7-2
j_gene: TRBJ2-1
len: 17

CDR3aa: CASSHPSRGQDRGEQLF
v_gene: TRBV4-1
j_gene: TRBJ2-1
len: 17

CDR3aa: CASSVGPDTGELFF
v_gene: TRBV9
j_gene: TRBJ2-2
len: 14

CDR3aa: CSAREAGGLQETQYF
v_gene: TRBV20-1
j_gene: TRBJ2-5
len: 15

CDR3aa: CATSREGTGGYEQYF
v_gene: TRBV15
j_gene: TRBJ2-7
len: 15

CDR3aa: CSAQTAGDGYTF
v_gene: TRBV20-1
j_gene: TRBJ1-2
len: 12

CDR3aa: CASSQLGPGVYTEAFF
v_gene: TRBV5-1
j_gene: TRBJ1-1
len: 16

CDR3aa: CASSQDRATEAFF
v_gene: TRBV14
j_gene: TRBJ1-1
len: 13

CDR3aa: CASSYGGLDEQFF
v_gene: TRBV5-1
j_gene: TRBJ2-1
len: 13

CDR3aa: CASSTQGGTQYF
v_gene: TRBV7-7
j_gene: TRBJ2-3
len: 12

CDR3aa: CASSFAETYEQYF
v_gene: TRBV5-6
j_gene: TRBJ2-7
len: 13

CDR3aa: CASSPWGATYTDTQYF
v_gene: TRBV7-2
j_gene: TRBJ2-3
len: 16

CDR3aa: CASSEAGRGSSYEQYF
v_gene: TRBV6-1
j_gene: TRBJ2-7
len: 16